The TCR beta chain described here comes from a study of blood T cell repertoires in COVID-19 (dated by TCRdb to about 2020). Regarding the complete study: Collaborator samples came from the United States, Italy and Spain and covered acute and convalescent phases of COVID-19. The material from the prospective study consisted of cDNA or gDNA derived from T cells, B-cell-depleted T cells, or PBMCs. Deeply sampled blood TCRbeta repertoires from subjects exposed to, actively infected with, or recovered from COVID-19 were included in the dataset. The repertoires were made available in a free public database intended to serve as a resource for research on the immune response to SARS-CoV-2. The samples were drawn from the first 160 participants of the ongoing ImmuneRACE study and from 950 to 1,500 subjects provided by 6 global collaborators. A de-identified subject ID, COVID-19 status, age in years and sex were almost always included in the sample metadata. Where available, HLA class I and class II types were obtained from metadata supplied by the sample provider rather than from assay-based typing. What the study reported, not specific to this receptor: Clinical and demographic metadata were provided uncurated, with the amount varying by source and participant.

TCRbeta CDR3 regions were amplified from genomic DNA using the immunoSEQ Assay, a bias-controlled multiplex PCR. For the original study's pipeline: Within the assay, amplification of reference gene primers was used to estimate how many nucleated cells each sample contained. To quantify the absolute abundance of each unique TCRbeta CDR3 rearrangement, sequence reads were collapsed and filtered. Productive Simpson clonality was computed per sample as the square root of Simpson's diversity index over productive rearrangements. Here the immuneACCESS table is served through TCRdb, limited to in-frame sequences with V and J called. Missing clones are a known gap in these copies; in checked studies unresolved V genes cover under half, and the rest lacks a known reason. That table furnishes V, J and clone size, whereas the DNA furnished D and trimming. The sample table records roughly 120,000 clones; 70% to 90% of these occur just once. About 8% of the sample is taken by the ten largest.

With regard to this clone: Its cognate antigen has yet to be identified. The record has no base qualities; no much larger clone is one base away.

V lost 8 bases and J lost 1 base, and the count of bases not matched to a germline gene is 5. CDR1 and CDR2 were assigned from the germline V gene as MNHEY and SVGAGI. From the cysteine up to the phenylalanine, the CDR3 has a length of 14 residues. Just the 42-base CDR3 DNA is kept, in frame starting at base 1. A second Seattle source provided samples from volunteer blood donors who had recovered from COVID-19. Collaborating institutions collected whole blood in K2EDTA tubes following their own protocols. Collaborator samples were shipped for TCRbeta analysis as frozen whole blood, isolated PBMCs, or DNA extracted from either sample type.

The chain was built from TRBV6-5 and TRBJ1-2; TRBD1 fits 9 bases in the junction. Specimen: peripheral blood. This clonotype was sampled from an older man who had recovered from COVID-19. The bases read TGTGCCAGCGGACGGACAGGGGATAACTATGGCTACACCTTC. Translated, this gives CASGRTGDNYGYTF.